The following is a TCR beta chain sequence with its context. The data stem from a study of blood T cell repertoires in COVID-19. Whole-study context: Spain, Italy and the United States supplied samples that represented acute and convalescent COVID-19. T cells, B-cell-depleted T cells, or PBMCs supplied cDNA or gDNA.

CDR1 and CDR2 (germline): SEHNR, FQNEAQ (reference sequence). Trimming left V 5 bases short and J 4 bases short, with 11 bases between. This CDR3 contains 13 residues. Per the authors' pipeline: Nucleated cell counts were estimated from reference gene primer amplification. Profiling relied on immunoSEQ multiplex PCR, and the TCRdb table lists in-frame clones only, not all of them. That table gives V, J and clone size, and the DNA gave D and trimming. The repertoire holds some 240,000 clones, with more than 75% as singletons. The sample taken for sequencing was PBMCs or T cells enriched from blood (not recorded which). This chain connects TRBV7-9 to TRBJ1-2, with D possibly TRBD1 on 5 matching bases. This receptor was obtained from a middle-aged woman with acute COVID-19. CDR3 loop: CASSPGGAYGYTF. In nucleotides, the CDR3 is TGTGCCAGCAGCCCCGGAGGGGCCTATGGCTACACCTTC.